This note documents a single TCR beta chain sequence. Looked up from germline, CDR1 is SGHDT and CDR2 is YYEEEE. The ends lost 0 bases at V and 2 bases at J; junction bases unmatched: 6. This CDR3 has 16 amino acids. The source of the sample is a study of shared clonotypes between healthy human individuals. Study context: Each donor had three CD4 naive, three CD4 memory, two CD8 naive and one CD8 memory plate.

Naivety among CD8 cells was defined by CD45RO negativity and positive CCR7 selection, thereby excluding terminally differentiated effector memory CD45RA+ cells. Genomic DNA (from each subset) was split evenly across several immunoSEQ plates. Replicate PCRs for sorted subsets used around 190 ng DNA; this equaled 25,000 to 30,000 T cell genomes. The protocol was immunoSEQ multiplex PCR, while the TCRdb copy is restricted to in-frame clones and leaves out a portion. Of roughly 550,000 clones in the sample, 95% are singletons; the top ten hold 0.095% to 0.12%. The rearrangement uses TRBV5-6 and TRBJ2-7, with TRBD1 matching over 9 bases. Sequencing was performed on naive CD8+ T cells sorted from blood. The sequence was collected from a woman aged 25 to 45 in good health. CDR3 nucleotides: TGTGCCAGCAGCTTGGCGGGACAGGGTTTCCCCTACGAGCAGTACTTC. Its translation is CASSLAGQGFPYEQYF.